Presented here are 28 T cell receptor beta chains from one specimen sequenced in a study of early stage breast cancer tumors. The assay was immunoSEQ multiplex PCR, and TCRdb's table has in-frame clones only and misses some. The repertoire consists of around 9,000 clones, with over 55% occurring once and the leading ten covering 17%. Sequencing was done on a sample of normal breast tissue next to the tumor. These receptors were obtained from a person aged 55 to 70 with breast cancer.

This chain uses TRBV5-1 with TRBJ2-1; D uncertain. V shed 4 bases and J shed 0 bases, with 11 bases lying between them. CDR1 is SGHRS, CDR2 YFSETQ, per germline. This CDR3 comprises 15 residues. The CDR3 bases are TGCGCCAGCAGCGTGTCCCACAGCTCCTACAATGAGCAGTTCTTC. Amino acid sequence: CASSVSHSSYNEQFF.

There are a few counts of this clone. The chain couples TRBV14 to TRBJ2-7, with TRBD2 matching over 7 bases. The CDR3 contains 18 residues. Germline assignment: CDR1 SGHDN and CDR2 FVKESK. V was clipped by 1 base and J by 5 bases; unmatched bases: 17. The CDR3 DNA reads TGTGCCAGCAGCCAAGCGCCCTCCTTACGGACTAGGTTCCACGAGCAGTACTTC. Translating gives CASSQAPSLRTRFHEQYF.

This sequence joins TRBV9 and TRBJ2-5; TRBD2 aligns across 10 bases. From germline, CDR1 is SGDLS and CDR2 YYNGEE. Losses at the gene ends were 2 bases for V and 4 bases for J; bases not matched to a gene: 14. The length of the CDR3 is 18 residues. The CDR3 loop is CASSVGASGSNQVETQYF. CDR3 sequence (DNA): TGTGCCAGCAGCGTCGGGGCTAGCGGGAGCAATCAGGTAGAGACCCAGTACTTC. Full variable domain (outside the CDR3, taken from reference TRBV9 and TRBJ2-5): DSGVTQTPKHLITATGQRVTLRCSPRSGDLSVYWYQQSLDQGLQFLIQYYNGEERAKGNILERFSAQQFPDLHSELNLSSLELGDSALYFCASSVGASGSNQVETQYFGPGTRLLVL.

This sequence joins TRBV7-2 and TRBJ2-2; TRBD2 aligns across 9 bases. CDR3 length: 19 amino acids. CDR1 is SGHTA and CDR2 is FQGNSA in the germline V gene. Trimming at V came to 3 bases and at J to 7 bases, leaving 18 bases not matched to a gene. The CDR3 DNA is TGTGCCAGCAGCTTGGCGGGAGGTGCGGGAGGGTCCCCCGGCGGGGAGCTGTTTTTT. As protein: CASSLAGGAGGSPGGELFF.

The chain couples TRBV30 to TRBJ1-4; unclear D gene. Germline V lookup: CDR1 GTSNPN, CDR2 SVGIG (reference sequence). The CDR3 is 12 residues long. Trimming stripped 2 bases from V and 4 bases from J, with 5 bases between. CDR3 coding DNA: TGTGCCTGGAGTTCCCGTAATGAAAAACTGTTTTTT. Translation: CAWSSRNEKLFF.

The V and J genes are TRBV5-6 and TRBJ2-7; weak D call: TRBD2 (5 bases). CDR1 is SGHDT, CDR2 YYEEEE, per germline. V was trimmed by 3 bases and J by 7 bases, leaving 20 bases between them. The length of the CDR3 is 15 residues. CDR3 coding DNA: TGTGCCAGCAGCTGGGTAGGACGAACGGGGAGTGAGCAGTACTTC. It is translated as CASSWVGRTGSEQYF.

The rearrangement uses TRBV25-1 and TRBJ2-2, with no clear D. Germline V CDR1 and CDR2: MGHDK, SYGVNS. V lost 4 bases and J lost 5, with 8 bases in between. CDR3 length: 13 amino acids. The CDR3 nucleotides are TGTGCCAGCAGTGTGTCGGTTACCGGGGAGCTGTTTTTT. It encodes CASSVSVTGELFF.

This clone was seen a few times. V and J are TRBV11-2 and TRBJ1-2; 7 nucleotides align to TRBD1. V was clipped by 5 bases and J by 3 bases; unmatched bases: 3. There are 13 residues in the CDR3. From germline, CDR1 is SGHAT and CDR2 FQNNGV. CDR3 in DNA: TGTGCCAGCAGCCCAGGACAGGACTATGGCTACACCTTC. Translating gives CASSPGQDYGYTF.

This clone was recorded once. CDR3 residues: CASSVTGQKYEQYF. The CDR3 DNA sequence: TGTGCCAGCAGTGTGACAGGGCAGAAGTACGAGCAGTACTTC. The chain employs TRBV27 and TRBJ2-7; 7 nucleotides match TRBD1. V lost 5 bases, J lost 4 bases, and 8 bases stayed unmatched. The CDR3 covers 14 residues. Germline V gene lookup returns CDR1 MNHEY and CDR2 SMNVEV (reference sequence).

This clone occurred a few times. The rearrangement links TRBV28 to TRBJ2-7; 8 bases match TRBD2. Germline V gives CDR1 MDHEN, CDR2 SYDVKM. The CDR3 totals 15 residues. Unmatched junction bases numbered 8, after V lost 6 bases and J lost 1 base. CDR3 sequence reads: CASRGETSGSYEQYF. The CDR3 DNA reads TGTGCCAGCAGGGGCGAAACTAGCGGATCCTACGAGCAGTACTTC.

The chain joins TRBV6-5 to TRBJ2-1; a possible D gene is TRBD2 (6 bases). Germline-derived CDR1 and CDR2 are MNHEY and SVGAGI. Trimming left V 0 bases short and J 8 bases short, with 8 bases between. This CDR3 spans 13 amino acids. The CDR3 DNA follows: TGTGCCAGCAGTTACTCGAGCGGGTATGAGCAGTTCTTC. It translates to CASSYSSGYEQFF.

This clone was recorded only once. The V and J genes are TRBV7-2 and TRBJ2-7; a weak D match, TRBD2 (6 bases). The germline CDR1 and CDR2 sequences are SGHTA and FQGNSA. The CDR3 spans 14 residues. The V end lost 2 bases, the J end lost 2 bases, and 10 bases lay between the germline ends. CDR3 bases: TGTGCCAGCAGCTTATCTGCTAGCGCCTACGAGCAGTACTTC. Its translation: CASSLSASAYEQYF.

The rearrangement links TRBV27 to TRBJ2-1; 10 nucleotides line up with TRBD2. V was clipped by 1 base and J by 2 bases; unmatched bases: 5. The CDR3 totals 17 residues. Germline-derived CDR1 and CDR2 are MNHEY and SMNVEV (reference sequence). The chain's CDR3 is CASSLFTSGVTYNEQFF. Written as DNA, the CDR3 is TGTGCCAGCAGTTTATTTACTAGCGGGGTAACCTACAATGAGCAGTTCTTC.

The rearrangement uses TRBV14 and TRBJ2-1; D unresolved. Germline lookup yields CDR1 SGHDN and CDR2 FVKESK. Between the trimmed V and J ends, which lost 4 bases and 1 base, there was a span of 8 bases. The CDR3 is 14 residues long. The DNA of the CDR3 is TGTGCCAGCAGCCTAGGAGAATCCTACAATGAGCAGTTCTTC. This translates into CASSLGESYNEQFF.

V usage is TRBV2 and J usage is TRBJ2-1, with D possibly being TRBD2 (6 bases). This CDR3 has 12 amino acids. The V end was cut by 6 bases, the J end by 11 bases, with 14 bases between. Germline CDR1 is SNHLY and CDR2 is FYNNEI. DNA for the CDR3: TGTGCCAGCAGACGGGACTCCGGGAAGCAGTTCTTC. Translation: CASRRDSGKQFF.

The genes are TRBV7-9 and TRBJ2-7; 14 bases are shared with TRBD2. J was trimmed by 5 bases and V by 4 bases; bases with no gene match: 7. Germline assignment: CDR1 SEHNR and CDR2 FQNEAQ (reference sequence). CDR3 size: 16 residues. CDR3 coding DNA: TGTGCCAGCAGCTCCTACCTGGGACTAGCGGGAGACGAGCAGTACTTC. It codes for CASSSYLGLAGDEQYF.

In this sample, this clone turned up a few times. The V call is TRBV7-9, the J call TRBJ2-2; 9 bases agree with TRBD1. The ends lost 2 bases at V and 5 bases at J; junction bases unmatched: 6. CDR3 length: 16 amino acids. The germline CDR1 and CDR2 sequences are SEHNR and FQNEAQ (reference sequence). In DNA form, the CDR3 reads TGTGCCAGCAGCTTATCGGGACAGGGAGTTACCGGGGAGCTGTTTTTT. Amino acids: CASSLSGQGVTGELFF.

The gene calls are TRBV27 and TRBJ2-5; D unresolved. CDR1 and CDR2 (germline): MNHEY, SMNVEV (reference sequence). The length of the CDR3 is 13 residues. The V gene lost 2 bases and the J gene lost 5 bases, with 9 bases spanning the gap. CDR3 coding DNA: TGTGCCAGCAGTTTACTATATTCGGAGACCCAGTACTTC. Protein: CASSLLYSETQYF.

This rearrangement joins TRBV6-1 to TRBJ1-2; no reliable D call. Deletions cut 1 base from V and 8 bases from J, with 14 bases between. CDR3 size: 14 residues. Germline CDR1 MNHNS, CDR2 SASEGT. The CDR3 region has the DNA TGTGCCAGCAGTGAAGGATGGCGTGTCGGGGGCTACACCTTC. Residues: CASSEGWRVGGYTF.

This chain's CDR3 is CASRGGLAAYNEQFF. CDR3 nucleotides: TGTGCCAGCAGAGGAGGACTAGCGGCTTACAATGAGCAGTTCTTC. The genes are TRBV28 and TRBJ2-1; 10 bases line up with TRBD2. This CDR3 region has 15 residues. With 6 bases clipped from V and 4 bases from J, the junction kept 6 bases outside the gene matches. Germline CDR1 reads MDHEN; CDR2 reads SYDVKM.

The CDR3 protein is CASSFAGGPSYEQYF. The CDR3 DNA reads TGTGCCAGCAGCTTCGCGGGAGGCCCATCCTACGAGCAGTACTTC. This chain connects TRBV7-6 to TRBJ2-7, with 8 bases identical to TRBD2. V trimming: 3 bases; J trimming: 1 base; junction bases outside the gene matches: 5. CDR3 size: 15 residues. Germline-derived CDR1 and CDR2 are SGHVS and FNYEAQ.

The chain couples TRBV4-1 to TRBJ1-5; D is possibly TRBD1 (5 bases). CDR1 MGHRA and CDR2 YSYEKL come from the germline V gene. This CDR3 is 15 amino acids long. Trimming pared 3 bases from V and 3 bases from J, leaving 12 bases between. This CDR3 is CASSHLQAINQPQHF. As DNA, the CDR3 is TGCGCCAGCAGCCATTTACAGGCGATCAATCAGCCCCAGCATTTT.

This chain connects TRBV9 to TRBJ2-1; the match to TRBD2 covers 7 bases. Germline V gene data show CDR1 as SGDLS and CDR2 as YYNGEE. This CDR3 has 17 residues. Trimming at V came to 1 base and at J to 6 bases, leaving 13 bases not matched to a gene. The CDR3 region is CASSVSVGAGVLNEQFF. The DNA for the CDR3 is TGTGCCAGCAGCGTAAGCGTCGGGGCGGGAGTACTCAATGAGCAGTTCTTC.

The V gene is TRBV30, the J gene TRBJ2-7, with TRBD1 matching 11 bases. CDR3 length equals 14 residues. The germline gives CDR1 GTSNPN, CDR2 SVGIG (reference sequence). J was trimmed by 4 bases and V by 1 base; bases with no gene match: 3. The CDR3 here is CAWSEGTGGYEQYF. The DNA for the CDR3 is TGTGCCTGGAGTGAGGGGACAGGGGGGTACGAGCAGTACTTC.

The genes are TRBV18 and TRBJ2-5; 8 nucleotides line up with TRBD2. The V segment lost 3 bases and the J segment 3 bases; nucleotides outside the gene matches: 9. Per germline, CDR1 KGHSH and CDR2 LQKENI. The CDR3 has 16 amino acids. The CDR3 loop is CASSPSSGTRKETQYF. Written as DNA, the CDR3 is TGTGCCAGCTCACCTTCTTCCGGGACTAGAAAAGAGACCCAGTACTTC.

The count of this clone is one. The chain uses TRBV11-3 and TRBJ2-6, with D perhaps TRBD2 (6 bases). From germline, CDR1 is SGHNT and CDR2 YENEEA. The CDR3 spans 16 residues. The V and J ends lost 4 bases and 0 bases respectively, with 10 bases between them. The CDR3 coding sequence is TGTGCCAGCAGCTCGGGACTGCTCTCTGGGGCCAACGTCCTGACTTTC. Protein sequence: CASSSGLLSGANVLTF.

The chain carries TRBV6-6 and TRBJ2-3, with 8 bases identical to TRBD2. This CDR3 region has 14 residues. In germline, CDR1 is MNHNY, CDR2 SVGAGI (reference sequence). With V trimmed by 10 bases and J by 2 bases, 8 bases remained unmatched. CDR3 region: CATQFSGATDTQYF. Written as DNA, the CDR3 is TGTGCCACCCAGTTTAGCGGGGCCACAGATACGCAGTATTTT.

This chain links TRBV7-9 with TRBJ1-3, with 7 bases aligning to TRBD1. With 1 base clipped from V and 4 bases from J, the junction kept 4 bases outside the gene matches. The CDR3 length is 15 residues. Germline assignment: CDR1 SEHNR and CDR2 FQNEAQ (reference sequence). CDR3 coding DNA: TGTGCCAGCAGCTTAGAGGGGGCGCAAGGAAACACCATATATTTT. Protein product: CASSLEGAQGNTIYF.